Given below is one T cell receptor (beta chain) in context. The specificity of this receptor is unknown. No qualities accompany the bases; no much larger clone lies one base away. This record comes from a study of T cell changes during pregnancy in multiple sclerosis (dated by TCRdb to the late 2010s). At the level of the whole study: The study looked at changes in the T cell repertoire across pregnancy in women with multiple sclerosis.

Library generation was performed with the immunoSEQ multiplex PCR assay. Imported from immuneACCESS, the table was reduced by TCRdb to in-frame sequences with V and J called. These copies leave out some clones; in studies compared against another copy, an unresolved V gene accounts for under half, and the cause of the remainder is not known. Present in this sample are roughly 20,000 clones, 80% to 90% of which were seen just once. Of the sample, around 7.5% falls within the top ten clones. The CDR3 measures 14 amino acids from cysteine to phenylalanine. Of the read, only the CDR3 DNA is kept; its 42 bases are in frame from base 1. The CDR1 and CDR2 encoded by the germline V gene are SGHRS and YFSETQ. Cut back by 3 bases and 3 bases, the V and J ends lie 12 bases apart.

The input for sequencing was CD8+ T cells from peripheral blood mononuclear cells, taken in the second trimester of pregnancy. In this chain, TRBV5-1 is recombined with TRBJ1-2; 5 matching bases give a weak D call of TRBD1. The TCR originated in a female donor in good health, enrolled as a control in a pregnancy study. The sequenced DNA: TGCGCCAGCAGCTCCCTCGGGGGGTACTATGGCTACACCTTC. The translation is CASSSLGGYYGYTF.